The rows below give T cell receptor beta chains drawn from one sample of a study of OX40 agonist ivuxolimab in advanced cancers. Some clones are missing from TCRdb's copy, which holds only in-frame ones; the method was immunoSEQ multiplex PCR. This sample has some 64,000 clones, with around 90% found just once. Material: CD4+ or CD8+ T cells sorted from blood, obtained in a trial of the OX40 agonist ivuxolimab. The origin of the receptors is an adult with an advanced solid tumor such as melanoma, head and neck, liver or kidney cancer. CDR3s include the opening cysteine and the closing phenylalanine or tryptophan. A D gene is named only where the DNA matches it firmly. Expanded clones are given a class, and other clones once, few, many or no size at all.

D gene,V gene,J gene,clone size,CDR3 DNA,CDR3 protein
.,TRBV5-5,TRBJ2-1,.,TGTGCCAGCAGCTTGGTCTGGCCTTCGGGGCATGAGCAGTTCTTC,CASSLVWPSGHEQFF
.,TRBV11-3,TRBJ2-3,once,TGTGCCAGCAGCTTAAGGCGGCCTAGCACAGATACGCAGTATTTT,CASSLRRPSTDTQYF
.,TRBV2,TRBJ2-2,.,TGTGCCAGCGGTAGCGGGAACACCGGGGAGCTGTTTTTT,CASGSGNTGELFF
.,TRBV5-1,TRBJ2-7,.,TGCGCCAGCAGCTTGGACAGGAGTACCTACGAGCAGTACTTC,CASSLDRSTYEQYF
TRBD1,TRBV6-5,TRBJ1-1,.,TGTGCCAGCAGCTTCCCCAGGGGGCGGACTGAAGCTTTCTTT,CASSFPRGRTEAFF
.,TRBV12-1,TRBJ2-7,.,TGTGCCAGCAGCTTGGGGACTAGCGGAGCCTACGAGCAGTACTTC,CASSLGTSGAYEQYF
.,TRBV6-6,TRBJ2-5,.,TGTGCCAGCAGTTACGACCTTTTTGGGGAGACCCAGTACTTC,CASSYDLFGETQYF
.,TRBV6-1,TRBJ2-7,.,TGTGCCAGCAGTGCCCTCCCGGCCCCAACCTACGAGCAGTACTTC,CASSALPAPTYEQYF
.,TRBV10-2,TRBJ1-2,.,TGCGCCAGCAGTGAGTCGGGGCGGCGGACCCCAAACTATGGCTACACCTTC,CASSESGRRTPNYGYTF
.,TRBV28,TRBJ1-5,.,TGTGCCAGCAGTTTTTCGGGGCTCGACGGATTGAGCAATCAGCCCCAGCATTTT,CASSFSGLDGLSNQPQHF
TRBD2,TRBV19,TRBJ2-1,.,TGTGCCAGTAGTGTTTTGGGCACTAGCGCCATCTCCTACAATGAGCAGTTCTTC,CASSVLGTSAISYNEQFF
TRBD1,TRBV13,TRBJ2-5,.,TGTGCCAGCAGCACTGGGACAGAAGAGACCCAGTACTTC,CASSTGTEETQYF
.,TRBV7-9,TRBJ2-1,.,TGTGCCAGCAGCTCCTCTGATCGTGGCGAGCAGTTCTTC,CASSSSDRGEQFF
TRBD2,TRBV28,TRBJ2-3,.,TGTGCCAGCAGTTTACGGGAGGGCCTTTATACGCAGTATTTT,CASSLREGLYTQYF
.,TRBV28,TRBJ2-6,.,TGTGCCAGCAGTTCTCCACCGGACAGCCTCTCTGGGGCCAACGTCCTGACTTTC,CASSSPPDSLSGANVLTF
.,TRBV11-3,TRBJ1-1,.,TGTGCCAGCAGCGCCGCGGGGGCAGGGAACACTGAAGCTTTCTTT,CASSAAGAGNTEAFF
TRBD2,TRBV19,TRBJ2-1,.,TGTGCCAGTAGTACGGTGCAAACCGGGACTAGCGTGCTTAATGAGCAGTTCTTC,CASSTVQTGTSVLNEQFF
.,TRBV6-6,TRBJ2-7,.,TGTGCCAGCAGTCCCCAAGGGGCCGAGCAGTACTTC,CASSPQGAEQYF
TRBD1,TRBV27,TRBJ1-5,.,TGTGCCAGCAGTCCCAGGACAGGGATAAACCAGCCCCAGCATTTT,CASSPRTGINQPQHF
.,TRBV4-1,TRBJ1-5,.,TGCGCCAGCAGCCACGAGGGGTATCAGCCCCAGCATTTT,CASSHEGYQPQHF
TRBD2,TRBV9,TRBJ2-2,.,TGTGCCAGCAGCACCACTGGAGGGAGGGGAACCGGGGAGCTGTTTTTT,CASSTTGGRGTGELFF
TRBD1,TRBV28,TRBJ2-3,.,TGTGCCAGCAGTTTAACTGGACAGGGGTCGCAGTATTTT,CASSLTGQGSQYF
.,TRBV7-2,TRBJ2-7,.,TGTGCCAGCAGCTCTCACCCACTCCCGAGCTCCTACGAGCAGTACTTC,CASSSHPLPSSYEQYF
TRBD1,TRBV2,TRBJ2-7,.,TGTGCCAGCAGTCCCCGGGACAGTAAGTTAGATGTGGAAGACGAGCAGTACTTC,CASSPRDSKLDVEDEQYF
TRBD2,TRBV12-5,TRBJ2-7,.,TGTGCTAGTGGTTTGGTTTCTAGCGGGACGACTTCCTTAATACCCTACGAGCAGTACTTC,CASGLVSSGTTSLIPYEQYF
TRBD1,TRBV7-9,TRBJ2-6,.,TGTGCCAGCAGCCAGAAGCCAGGGGGCGCTGGGGCCAACGTCCTGACTTTC,CASSQKPGGAGANVLTF
.,TRBV7-3,TRBJ2-3,.,TGTGCCAGCAGCTTAACGGTGTCGGGGTCGGTCACAGATACGCAGTATTTT,CASSLTVSGSVTDTQYF
TRBD2,TRBV7-6,TRBJ2-7,.,TGTGCCAGCAGCAATTCGGGGGGCGAGCAGTACTTC,CASSNSGGEQYF
TRBD2,TRBV19,TRBJ2-2,.,TGTGCCAGTAGTCATCTAGCGGGGTGGAACACCGGGGAGCTGTTTTTT,CASSHLAGWNTGELFF
TRBD1,TRBV5-7,TRBJ1-1,.,TGTGCCAGCAGCCTCCGGGACAGGGCCAACACTGAAGCTTTCTTT,CASSLRDRANTEAFF
.,TRBV5-4,TRBJ2-7,.,TGTGCCAGCAGCGACAGCCCGTCTGACTACGAGCAGTACTTC,CASSDSPSDYEQYF
.,TRBV15,TRBJ2-7,.,TGTGCCACCAGCAGAGATCGAGGCAGGGCTCCTCAGGACGAGCAGTACTTC,CATSRDRGRAPQDEQYF
.,TRBV9,TRBJ2-1,.,TGTGCCAGCAGCGTAGATGTGGGAGCGCGTGAGCAGTTCTTC,CASSVDVGAREQFF
TRBD1,TRBV6-1,TRBJ2-7,.,TGTGCCAGCAGTGTGGTCGGACAGGCCCTATCCTACGAGCAGTACTTC,CASSVVGQALSYEQYF
.,TRBV5-1,TRBJ2-1,.,TGCGCCAGCACAGGGGTCCCCGACAATGAGCAGTTCTTC,CASTGVPDNEQFF
TRBD2,TRBV6-1,TRBJ2-7,.,TGTGCCAGCAGTGCCAGGCCTAGCGGATCCTACGAGCAGTACTTC,CASSARPSGSYEQYF
.,TRBV27,TRBJ2-3,.,TGTGCCAGCAGTTTAGGGGCCGGGGGCGGTGATACGCAGTATTTT,CASSLGAGGGDTQYF
.,TRBV28,TRBJ2-6,.,TGTGCCAGCAGTTTAGGAGGGGCCAACGTCCTGACTTTC,CASSLGGANVLTF
.,TRBV7-9,TRBJ2-2,few,TGTGCCAGCAGCTTAGCCGCTGGGATCACCGGGGAGCTGTTTTTT,CASSLAAGITGELFF
.,TRBV27,TRBJ2-7,.,TGTGCCAGCGGCTACACCTACGAGCAGTACTTC,CASGYTYEQYF
.,TRBV5-4,TRBJ2-5,.,TGTGCCAGCAGCTCGTCATTCGGGGGAGAGACCCAGTACTTC,CASSSSFGGETQYF
.,TRBV27,TRBJ2-7,.,TGTGCCAGCAGTACGGGGTCTGGCGTTTACGAGCAGTACTTC,CASSTGSGVYEQYF
.,TRBV27,TRBJ2-5,.,TGTGCCAGCAGAGCCCTGGGGGACCAAGAGACCCAGTACTTC,CASRALGDQETQYF